This entry lists 6 T cell receptor beta chains sequenced from one sample in a study of human T cells and chemical hapten exposure. Time point: healthy volunteer bleed at 6 weeks. It was unfractionated whole blood from which total RNA was extracted. TCRdb passed the RACE reads through MiXCR, listing each CDR3 protein once. The sample includes some 65,000 distinct CDR3 sequences, around 6.1% of them seen just once. Sequences were obtained from whole blood. These receptors all stem from a female donor in good health. Some clones in this sample may be carry-over from other donors' samples.

This clonotype appeared a few times. The V gene is TRBV7-9, the J gene TRBJ2-6; perhaps TRBD1 as D (6 bases). Germline V gene data show CDR1 as SEHNR and CDR2 as FQNEAQ (reference sequence). The CDR3 runs 16 residues. V was pared by 5 bases and J by 4 bases, with 15 bases between. The CDR3 loop reads CASSTTGPAGANVLTF. DNA for the CDR3: TGTGCCAGCAGCACGACAGGACCCGCCGGGGCCAACGTCCTGACTTTC.

This clonotype was detected many times. The chain links TRBV27 to TRBJ1-1, with 8 bases lining up with TRBD1. Germline loops: CDR1 MNHEY, CDR2 SMNVEV (reference sequence). CDR3 size: 15 residues. V shed 4 bases, J shed 2 bases, and the junction held 6 bases outside the gene matches. The CDR3 region is CASSSRTGINTEAFF. The CDR3 DNA reads as TGTGCCAGCAGTTCCAGGACAGGGATAAACACTGAAGCTTTCTTT.

There are many counts of this clonotype. The chain uses TRBV6-6 and TRBJ2-1; 13 nucleotides align to TRBD2. After removal of 7 bases from V and 9 bases from J, the junction contained 12 bases not matched to a gene. Germline assignment: CDR1 MNHNY and CDR2 SVGAGI (reference sequence). CDR3 length equals 16 residues. The CDR3 coding sequence is TGTGCCAGCACAGTCTTGGGACTAGCGGGGACCACTGAGCAGTTCTTC. It specifies CASTVLGLAGTTEQFF.

V is TRBV2 and J is TRBJ2-3, with 12 bases identical to TRBD1. V gave up 4 bases and J gave up 4 bases; unmatched junction bases: 12. The germline V gene encodes CDR1 SNHLY and CDR2 FYNNEI. This CDR3 spans 18 amino acids. The CDR3 spells CASSAYRDRGRMADTQYF. The CDR3 coding sequence is TGTGCCAGCAGTGCTTACCGGGACAGGGGGCGGATGGCAGATACGCAGTATTTT.

The table lists this clonotype with many counts. This chain uses TRBV6-2 or TRBV6-3 with TRBJ2-1; no clear D. V lost 4 bases and J 0 bases, leaving 4 bases between the germline ends. The germline CDR1 and CDR2 sequences are MNHEY and SVGEGT. The CDR3 sequence is 13 residues long. This chain's CDR3 is CASSFLSYNEQFF. Written as DNA, the CDR3 is TGTGCCAGCAGTTTTCTCTCCTACAATGAGCAGTTCTTC.

This clonotype was found many times. The rearrangement links TRBV20-1 to TRBJ2-4, with a tentative D call TRBD2 (7 bases). The CDR3 contains 14 residues. Germline lookup yields CDR1 DFQATT and CDR2 SNEGSKA (reference sequence). CDR3 sequence (DNA): TGCAGCGTAACCAGGGTAGGGGGGGGAAACATTCAGTACTTC. It yields the protein CSVTRVGGGNIQYF.